Listed below are T cell receptor beta chains from one sample, sequenced in a study of blood T cell repertoires in COVID-19. Sequencing was performed with immunoSEQ multiplex PCR; in TCRdb, only in-frame clones are kept and a portion is missing. The sample consists of 90,000 to 100,000 clones, 84% of them appearing once. The sample consisted of peripheral blood. These receptors all come from a man between 65 and 80 years old with active or convalescent COVID-19. The CDR3 runs from the conserved cysteine through the conserved F or W. The D gene is left open where the match is weak. Rows may omit the clone size; those that give it use once, few, many or a size class.

V gene	D gene	J gene	clone size	CDR3 protein	CDR3 DNA
TRBV5-1	TRBD1	TRBJ2-7	.	CASYTGTGDYEQYF	TGCGCCAGCTATACCGGGACAGGCGATTACGAGCAGTACTTC
TRBV6-2/TRBV6-3	TRBD1	TRBJ2-7	.	CASSRDRVQTYEQYF	TGTGCCAGCAGTCGTGACAGGGTACAAACCTACGAGCAGTACTTC
TRBV18	TRBD1	TRBJ1-2	.	CASSPPGTGGFSGYTF	TGTGCCAGCTCACCACCCGGGACAGGGGGTTTTTCTGGCTACACCTTC
TRBV5-1	TRBD1	TRBJ2-7	.	CASSPSQGSYEQYF	TGCGCCAGCAGCCCCTCACAGGGGAGCTACGAGCAGTACTTC
TRBV6-6	TRBD2	TRBJ2-1	once	CASSYSSSGVSEQFF	TGTGCCAGCAGTTACTCGTCTAGCGGGGTTAGTGAGCAGTTCTTC
TRBV5-1	.	TRBJ2-5	.	CASRTGFEETQYF	TGCGCCAGTAGAACGGGGTTTGAAGAGACCCAGTACTTC
TRBV5-4	TRBD1	TRBJ2-5	.	CASSFVGQGQETQYF	TGTGCCAGCAGCTTCGTGGGACAGGGTCAAGAGACCCAGTACTTC
TRBV11-2	.	TRBJ1-2	.	CASSLSPGRGANYGYTF	TGTGCCAGCAGCTTAAGCCCGGGACGGGGGGCAAACTATGGCTACACCTTC
TRBV5-6	TRBD1	TRBJ2-5	.	CASSFSTGGGETQYF	TGTGCCAGCAGCTTTTCGACAGGGGGCGGAGAGACCCAGTACTTC
TRBV28	.	TRBJ1-6	.	CASTSAGPLHF	TGTGCCAGCACCTCAGCGGGGCCCCTCCACTTT
TRBV11-3	TRBD2	TRBJ2-3	.	CASSPGTSGGVDTQYF	TGTGCCAGCAGCCCCGGGACTAGCGGGGGGGTGGATACGCAGTATTTT
TRBV5-1	.	TRBJ1-3	few	CASSLDARTGSGNTIYF	TGCGCCAGCAGCTTGGACGCCCGTACGGGCTCTGGAAACACCATATATTTT
TRBV5-1	TRBD2	TRBJ2-3	.	CASSLASGGPSTDTQYF	TGCGCCAGCAGCTTGGCTAGCGGGGGGCCAAGCACAGATACGCAGTATTTT
TRBV12-3/TRBV12-4	.	TRBJ2-3	.	CASSRDSTDTQYF	TGTGCCAGCAGTCGCGACTCCACAGATACGCAGTATTTT
TRBV3-1/TRBV3-2	TRBD2	TRBJ2-1	once	CASSPQGTSGYNEQFF	TGTGCCAGCAGCCCCCAGGGGACTAGCGGATACAATGAGCAGTTCTTC
TRBV3-1/TRBV3-2	.	TRBJ1-1	.	CASSRLQGTTEAFF	TGTGCCAGCAGTCGATTACAGGGTACTACTGAAGCTTTCTTT
TRBV12-3/TRBV12-4	.	TRBJ1-1	.	CASQMNTEAFF	TGTGCCAGCCAGATGAACACTGAAGCTTTCTTT
TRBV7-2	TRBD1	TRBJ2-7	.	CASSTRQGPYEQYF	TGTGCCAGCAGTACTCGACAGGGGCCCTACGAGCAGTACTTC
TRBV5-8	.	TRBJ1-1	.	CASSFTLGSNTEAFF	TGTGCCAGCAGCTTTACGCTGGGCTCGAACACTGAAGCTTTCTTT
TRBV21-1	.	TRBJ1-1	once	CASRFYPGVWDREAFF	TGTGCCAGCAGATTTTACCCCGGGGTATGGGACAGGGAAGCTTTCTTT
TRBV30	.	TRBJ2-1	.	CAWGPRDEQFF	TGTGCCTGGGGCCCCAGGGATGAGCAGTTCTTC
TRBV19	TRBD2	TRBJ2-7	.	CASSISGLAGAWSFEQYF	TGTGCCAGTAGTATAAGCGGTCTAGCGGGGGCCTGGTCTTTCGAGCAGTACTTC
TRBV6-1	TRBD1	TRBJ1-1	.	CASSEKTGVRTEAFF	TGTGCCAGCAGTGAAAAGACAGGGGTGAGGACTGAAGCTTTCTTT
TRBV21-1	.	TRBJ2-4	few	CASSQKGQGRAKNIQYF	TGTGCCAGCAGCCAAAAAGGACAGGGCAGGGCCAAAAACATTCAGTACTTC
TRBV4-1	TRBD1	TRBJ1-5	.	CASSLGQYSNQPQHF	TGCGCCAGCAGCCTGGGACAGTATAGCAATCAGCCCCAGCATTTT
TRBV4-3	.	TRBJ1-5	.	CASSQDPKAGRQPQHF	TGCGCCAGCAGCCAAGATCCAAAGGCAGGGAGGCAGCCCCAGCATTTT
TRBV6-6	.	TRBJ1-1	.	CASSQHERGTEAFF	TGTGCCAGCAGTCAGCACGAAAGGGGGACTGAAGCTTTCTTT
TRBV14	.	TRBJ1-1	.	CASSPRWGRDTEAFF	TGTGCCAGCAGCCCCCGATGGGGGCGGGACACTGAAGCTTTCTTT
TRBV5-1	.	TRBJ1-3	.	CASSQGSSGNTIYF	TGCGCCAGCAGCCAAGGGAGCTCTGGAAACACCATATATTTT
TRBV5-6	TRBD2	TRBJ2-1	.	CASSLLGGSNEQFF	TGTGCCAGCAGCTTGCTGGGGGGGAGTAATGAGCAGTTCTTC
TRBV2	.	TRBJ2-1	.	CASTGLETYNEQFF	TGTGCCAGCACGGGACTGGAGACCTACAATGAGCAGTTCTTC
TRBV11-2	TRBD2	TRBJ2-1	.	CASSSLVSSGGYNEQFF	TGTGCCAGCAGCTCACTAGTCTCTAGCGGGGGATACAATGAGCAGTTCTTC
TRBV11-2	.	TRBJ2-7	.	CASSPGGSLSYEQYF	TGTGCCAGCAGCCCAGGGGGGTCTTTGTCCTACGAGCAGTACTTC
TRBV7-2	TRBD2	TRBJ2-3	once	CASSLKGGDTQYF	TGTGCCAGCAGCTTAAAGGGAGGGGATACGCAGTATTTT
TRBV19	TRBD1	TRBJ2-3	.	CASSPGQVISTDTQYF	TGTGCCAGTAGTCCGGGACAGGTAATTAGCACAGATACGCAGTATTTT
TRBV5-1	.	TRBJ2-2	.	CASSSLASEELFF	TGCGCCAGCAGCTCCCTAGCTAGTGAGGAGCTGTTTTTT
TRBV7-2	TRBD2	TRBJ2-1	.	CASSLGDYDNEQFF	TGTGCCAGCAGCTTAGGGGACTACGACAATGAGCAGTTCTTC
TRBV5-1	TRBD1	TRBJ1-1	.	CASSGATGGDTEAFF	TGCGCCAGCAGCGGAGCGACAGGGGGGGACACTGAAGCTTTCTTT
TRBV19	TRBD1	TRBJ1-5	.	CASSITGGSNQPQHF	TGTGCCAGTAGTATTACAGGGGGAAGCAATCAGCCCCAGCATTTT
TRBV10-1	.	TRBJ2-6	.	CAPRSGSSSGANVLTF	TGCGCCCCCAGATCGGGGTCCTCCTCTGGGGCCAACGTCCTGACTTTC
TRBV7-8	TRBD1	TRBJ1-6	few	CASSRKDRGPTPLHF	TGTGCCAGCAGCAGAAAGGACAGGGGGCCGACTCCCCTCCACTTT
TRBV5-1	TRBD1	TRBJ1-3	.	CASSLGTGGNTIYF	TGCGCCAGCAGCTTGGGGACAGGGGGAAACACCATATATTTT
TRBV3-1/TRBV3-2	TRBD2	TRBJ2-7	.	CASSQDPTGTSGHYEQYF	TGTGCCAGCAGCCAAGATCCTACCGGGACTAGCGGTCACTACGAGCAGTACTTC
TRBV10-3	TRBD1	TRBJ1-4	.	CATRGGNEKLFF	TGTGCCACCAGGGGGGGGAATGAAAAACTGTTTTTT
TRBV7-2	.	TRBJ1-2	few	CASSARQADYGYTF	TGTGCCAGCAGCGCCCGACAGGCCGACTATGGCTACACCTTC
TRBV5-6	TRBD2	TRBJ2-1	.	CASRKWIAGRNNEQFF	TGTGCCAGCAGGAAGTGGATAGCGGGGAGAAACAATGAGCAGTTCTTC
TRBV6-5	.	TRBJ1-2	.	CASSYGGAGYGYTF	TGTGCCAGCAGTTACGGGGGGGCTGGTTATGGCTACACCTTC
TRBV3-1/TRBV3-2	.	TRBJ1-4	.	CASSQADSKLFF	TGTGCCAGCAGCCAAGCGGACAGTAAACTGTTTTTT
TRBV5-8	TRBD1	TRBJ2-5	.	CASSLIRGIQETQYF	TGTGCCAGCAGCTTGATCAGGGGGATCCAAGAGACCCAGTACTTC
TRBV6-5	.	TRBJ1-1	.	CASSFNTDREAFF	TGTGCCAGCAGTTTTAACACCGATCGTGAAGCTTTCTTT
TRBV18	TRBD2	TRBJ2-5	.	CASSLLAGPQETQYF	TGTGCCAGCTCACTTCTAGCGGGACCCCAAGAGACCCAGTACTTC
TRBV7-9	.	TRBJ1-2	.	CASSFLTVYGYTF	TGTGCCAGCAGCTTCCTAACAGTCTATGGCTACACCTTC
TRBV14	TRBD1	TRBJ2-4	.	CASSQATGGGNIQYF	TGTGCCAGCAGCCAAGCTACAGGGGGTGGAAACATTCAGTACTTC